A selection of T cell receptor beta chains follows, all from one sample in a study of cytomegalovirus exposure and HLA in healthy donors. The protocol was immunoSEQ multiplex PCR, while the TCRdb copy is restricted to in-frame clones and leaves out a portion. The repertoire has over 85,000 clones, 88% of them found once; the top ten carry about 1.5%. Sequencing was performed on PBMCs. The receptor set was obtained from a woman in her 30s in good health and CMV-seropositive. Both conserved end residues are part of each CDR3.

J | V | CDR3
TRBJ2-3 | TRBV27 | CASSALDTQYF
TRBJ2-5 | TRBV5-4 | CASSFLGRGEEGETQYF
TRBJ1-5 | TRBV5-6 | CASSLGGGASNQPQHF
TRBJ2-3 | TRBV2 | CASTEQGNTQYF
TRBJ2-7 | TRBV2 | CASSIAGAAYEQYF
TRBJ1-5 | TRBV30 | CAWSVTDNQPQHF
TRBJ2-1 | TRBV2 | CASRKESRVGGEFF
TRBJ2-7 | TRBV4-1 | CASSQDFMSWTSREQYF
TRBJ1-4 | TRBV6-6 | CASRTDRVEEKLFF
TRBJ2-2 | TRBV18 | CASSRERAGELFF
TRBJ2-2 | TRBV28 | CASTASGRIFRTGELFF
TRBJ2-7 | TRBV19 | CASSNRWANGPLYEQYF
TRBJ2-7 | TRBV4-3 | CASSQVWGTSRSYEQYF
TRBJ2-7 | TRBV5-1 | CASSVSLAGGYEQYF
TRBJ1-5 | TRBV19 | CASSTRDNNQPQHF
TRBJ2-7 | TRBV7-2 | CASSFTSSAGRSYEQYF
TRBJ2-2 | TRBV18 | CASSPSGNTGELFF
TRBJ2-5 | TRBV18 | CASSPPGLQETQYF
TRBJ1-2 | TRBV2 | CASSGAPNYGYTF
TRBJ2-2 | TRBV25-1 | CASARGGSPHTGELFF
TRBJ2-5 | TRBV15 | CATSRGGAGTGETQYF
TRBJ2-7 | TRBV30 | CAWSVGTGSYEQYF
TRBJ2-2 | TRBV30 | CAWSGPGELFF
TRBJ2-7 | TRBV28 | CASSLSGLAGGPHEQYF
TRBJ2-5 | TRBV4-1 | CASSLRLAGNQETQYF
TRBJ1-4 | TRBV11-2 | CASSLLPRREKLFF
TRBJ2-3 | TRBV5-4 | CASSLATTVTDTQYF
TRBJ2-7 | TRBV2 | CASSEQGRVYEQYF
TRBJ2-1 | TRBV15 | CATSIRLAGDNEQFF
TRBJ2-3 | TRBV15 | CATSRDSGATDTQYF
TRBJ1-2 | TRBV2 | CASSDRGRWGYTF
TRBJ1-2 | TRBV5-6 | CASSLTGQGFYGYTF
TRBJ1-4 | TRBV5-1 | CASSLATGEKLFF
TRBJ2-3 | TRBV15 | CATSRDLATDTQYF
TRBJ1-2 | TRBV7-9 | CASSAGVVVYGYTF
TRBJ2-5 | TRBV7-7 | CASSLGSTTGDETQYF
TRBJ2-1 | TRBV4-3 | CASSLAPRGASSYNEQFF
TRBJ2-1 | TRBV20-1 | CSVGGYNEQFF
TRBJ2-5 | TRBV5-4 | CASSRYAQEGETQYF